Here is one T cell receptor (beta chain) with its context. The antigen is not known. This specimen belongs to a study of T cell repertoires in cytomegalovirus infection. Overall study: Evidence of both CMV infection and a matching HLA type came from public TCR beta signatures. Whole-study results and caveats: Using cumulative public TCR beta family frequency, the authors identified those who carried CMV together with the relevant HLA.

Trimming removed 8 bases at V and 2 bases at J, with 18 bases between. Germline CDR1 and CDR2: ENHRY and SYGVKD. CDR3 length: 15 residues. TCRdb itself ran the reads through MiXCR, one entry per CDR3 protein. The profile covers more than 650,000 distinct CDR3 sequences, with roughly a third appearing a single time and 2.5% to 3% taken by the ten largest. The rearrangement links TRBV10-3 to TRBJ1-1, with D possibly matching TRBD1 (5 bases). This receptor was identified in a human donor in good health (CMV status not recorded). Some clones in this sample may be carry-over from other donors' samples. Sequencing was performed on PBMCs. In DNA form, the CDR3 reads TGTGCCATCGGTCCAACAGGAACGGTTAACACTGAAGCTTTCTTT. This sequence encodes CAIGPTGTVNTEAFF.